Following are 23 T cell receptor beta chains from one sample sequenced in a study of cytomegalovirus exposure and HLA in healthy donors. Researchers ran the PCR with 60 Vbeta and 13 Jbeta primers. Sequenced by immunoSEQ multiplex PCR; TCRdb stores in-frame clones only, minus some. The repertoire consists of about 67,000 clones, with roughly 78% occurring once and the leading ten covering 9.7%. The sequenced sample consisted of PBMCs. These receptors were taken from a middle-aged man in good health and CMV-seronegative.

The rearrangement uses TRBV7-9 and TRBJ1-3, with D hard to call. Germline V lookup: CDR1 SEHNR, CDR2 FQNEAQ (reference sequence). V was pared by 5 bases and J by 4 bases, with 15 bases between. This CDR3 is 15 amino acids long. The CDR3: CASSPPESVGNTIYF. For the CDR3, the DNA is TGTGCCAGCAGCCCCCCGGAGTCAGTAGGAAACACCATATATTTT.

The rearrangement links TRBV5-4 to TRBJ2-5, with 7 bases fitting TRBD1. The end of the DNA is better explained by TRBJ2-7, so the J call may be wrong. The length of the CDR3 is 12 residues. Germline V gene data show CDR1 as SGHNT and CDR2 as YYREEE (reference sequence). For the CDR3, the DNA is TGTGCCAGCAGCTTAACAGGGGTCGAGCAGTACTTC. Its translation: CASSLTGVEQYF.

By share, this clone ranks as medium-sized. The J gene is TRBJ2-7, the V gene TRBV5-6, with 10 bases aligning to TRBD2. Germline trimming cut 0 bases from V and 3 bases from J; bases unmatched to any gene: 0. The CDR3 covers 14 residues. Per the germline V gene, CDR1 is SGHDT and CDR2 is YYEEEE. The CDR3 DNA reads TGTGCCAGCAGCTTGGCTAGCGGGAGCTACGAGCAGTACTTC. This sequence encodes CASSLASGSYEQYF.

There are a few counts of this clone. CDR3: CSVVLAGFTDTQYF. The CDR3 coding sequence is TGCAGCGTTGTCCTAGCGGGATTTACAGATACGCAGTATTTT. The chain employs TRBV29-1 and TRBJ2-3; 9 bases are shared with TRBD2. The CDR3 has 14 residues. CDR1 is SQVTM and CDR2 is ANQGSEA in the germline V gene. The ends lost 4 bases at V and 3 bases at J; junction bases unmatched: 5.

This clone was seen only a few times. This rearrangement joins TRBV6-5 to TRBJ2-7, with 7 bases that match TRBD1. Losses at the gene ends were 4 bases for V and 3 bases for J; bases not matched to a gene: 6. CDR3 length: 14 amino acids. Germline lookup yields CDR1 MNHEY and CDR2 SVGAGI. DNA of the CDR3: TGTGCCAGCAGTTCCCCAGGGACAGTCTACGAGCAGTACTTC. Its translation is CASSSPGTVYEQYF.

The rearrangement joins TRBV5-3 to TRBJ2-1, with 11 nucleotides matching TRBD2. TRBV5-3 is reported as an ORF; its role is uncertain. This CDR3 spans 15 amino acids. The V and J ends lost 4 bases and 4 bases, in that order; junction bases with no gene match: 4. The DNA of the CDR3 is TGTGCCAGAAGCAACGGGACTAGCGGATACAATGAGCAGTTCTTC. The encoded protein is CARSNGTSGYNEQFF.

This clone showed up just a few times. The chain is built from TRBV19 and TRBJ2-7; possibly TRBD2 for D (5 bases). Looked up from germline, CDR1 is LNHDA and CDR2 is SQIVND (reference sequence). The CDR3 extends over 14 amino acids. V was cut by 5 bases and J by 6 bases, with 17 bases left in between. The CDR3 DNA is TGTGCCAGTAGTCCCGGGCCCGGGAAGGGCGAGCAGTACTTC. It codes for CASSPGPGKGEQYF.

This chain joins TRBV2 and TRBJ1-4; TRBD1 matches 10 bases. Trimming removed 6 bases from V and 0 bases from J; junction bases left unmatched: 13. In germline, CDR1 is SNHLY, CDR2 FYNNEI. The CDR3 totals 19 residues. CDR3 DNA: TGTGCCAGCAGCTGGACAGGGGGAATAGAGGGTGCAACTAATGAAAAACTGTTTTTT. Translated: CASSWTGGIEGATNEKLFF.

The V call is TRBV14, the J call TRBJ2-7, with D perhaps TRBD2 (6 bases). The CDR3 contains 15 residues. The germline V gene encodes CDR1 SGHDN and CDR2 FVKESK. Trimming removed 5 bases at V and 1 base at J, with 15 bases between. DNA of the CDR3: TGTGCCAGCAGCTCCCCGGGCGGGGATTCCTACGAGCAGTACTTC. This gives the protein CASSSPGGDSYEQYF.

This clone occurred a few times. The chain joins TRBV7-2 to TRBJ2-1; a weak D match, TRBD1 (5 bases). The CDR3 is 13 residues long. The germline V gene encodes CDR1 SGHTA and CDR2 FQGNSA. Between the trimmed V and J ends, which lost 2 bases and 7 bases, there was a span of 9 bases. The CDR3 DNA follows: TGTGCCAGCAGCTTACAGGGTCGGAATGAGCAGTTCTTC. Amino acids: CASSLQGRNEQFF.

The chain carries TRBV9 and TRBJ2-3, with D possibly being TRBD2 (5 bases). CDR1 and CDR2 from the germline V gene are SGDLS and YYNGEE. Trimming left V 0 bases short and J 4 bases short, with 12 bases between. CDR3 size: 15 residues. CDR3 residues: CASSVGAGRADTQYF. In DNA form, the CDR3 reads TGTGCCAGCAGCGTAGGTGCGGGTAGAGCAGATACGCAGTATTTT.

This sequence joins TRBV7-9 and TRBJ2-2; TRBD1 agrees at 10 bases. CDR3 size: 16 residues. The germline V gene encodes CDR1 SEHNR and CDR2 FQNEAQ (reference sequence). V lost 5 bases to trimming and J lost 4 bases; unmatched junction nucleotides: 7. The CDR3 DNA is TGTGCCAGCAGCAGACCCGGGACAGGGGCCACCGGGGAGCTGTTTTTT. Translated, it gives CASSRPGTGATGELFF.

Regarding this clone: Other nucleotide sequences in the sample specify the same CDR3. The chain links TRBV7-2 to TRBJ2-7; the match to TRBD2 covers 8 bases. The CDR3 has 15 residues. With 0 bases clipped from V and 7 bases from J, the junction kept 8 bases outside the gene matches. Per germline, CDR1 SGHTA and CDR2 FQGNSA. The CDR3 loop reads CASSLASGTSGEQYF. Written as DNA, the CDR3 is TGTGCCAGCAGCTTAGCTAGCGGGACCTCTGGAGAGCAGTACTTC.

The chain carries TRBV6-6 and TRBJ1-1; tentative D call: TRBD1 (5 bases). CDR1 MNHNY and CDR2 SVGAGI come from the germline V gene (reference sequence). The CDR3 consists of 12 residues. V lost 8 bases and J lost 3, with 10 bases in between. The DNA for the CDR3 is TGTGCCAGCGGACGGGGGGACACTGAAGCTTTCTTT. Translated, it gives CASGRGDTEAFF.

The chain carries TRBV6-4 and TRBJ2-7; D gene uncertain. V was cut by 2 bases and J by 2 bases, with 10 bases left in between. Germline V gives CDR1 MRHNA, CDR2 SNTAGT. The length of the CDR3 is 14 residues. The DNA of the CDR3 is TGTGCCAGCAGTGACCCGCAGAGCGCCTACGAGCAGTACTTC. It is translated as CASSDPQSAYEQYF.

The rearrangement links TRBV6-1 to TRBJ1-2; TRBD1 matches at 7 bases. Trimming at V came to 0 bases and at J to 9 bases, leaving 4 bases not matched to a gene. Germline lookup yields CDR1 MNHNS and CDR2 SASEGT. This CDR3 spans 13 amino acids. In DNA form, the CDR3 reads TGTGCCAGCAGTGAAGCGGTCAGGGGGAGCTACACCTTC. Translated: CASSEAVRGSYTF.

In nucleotides, the CDR3 is TGCAGCGTTAGCGGGCTCTACAATGAGCAGTTCTTC. It specifies CSVSGLYNEQFF. The chain couples TRBV29-1 to TRBJ2-1; TRBD2 might be the D (6 bases). The CDR3 totals 12 residues. Trimming stripped 5 bases from V and 3 bases from J, with 8 bases between. Germline V gives CDR1 SQVTM, CDR2 ANQGSEA.

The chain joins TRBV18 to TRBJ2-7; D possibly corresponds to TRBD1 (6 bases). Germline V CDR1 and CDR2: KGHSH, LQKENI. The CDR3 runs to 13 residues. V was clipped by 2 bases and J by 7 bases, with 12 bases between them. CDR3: CASSPGGPGEQYF. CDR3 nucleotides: TGTGCCAGCTCACCAGGGGGCCCGGGGGAGCAGTACTTC.

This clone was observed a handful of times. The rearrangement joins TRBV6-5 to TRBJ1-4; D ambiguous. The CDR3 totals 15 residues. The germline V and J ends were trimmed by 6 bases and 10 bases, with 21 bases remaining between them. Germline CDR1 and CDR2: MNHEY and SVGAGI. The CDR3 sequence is CASSPPGHAGGKLFF. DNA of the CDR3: TGTGCCAGCAGCCCACCGGGCCATGCGGGTGGAAAACTGTTTTTT.

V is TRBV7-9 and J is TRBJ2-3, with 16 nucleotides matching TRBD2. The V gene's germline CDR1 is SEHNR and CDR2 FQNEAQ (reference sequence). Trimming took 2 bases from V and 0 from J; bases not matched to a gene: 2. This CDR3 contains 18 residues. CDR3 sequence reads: CASSLMGLAGGSTDTQYF. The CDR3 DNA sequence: TGTGCCAGCAGCTTAATGGGACTAGCGGGAGGGAGCACAGATACGCAGTATTTT.

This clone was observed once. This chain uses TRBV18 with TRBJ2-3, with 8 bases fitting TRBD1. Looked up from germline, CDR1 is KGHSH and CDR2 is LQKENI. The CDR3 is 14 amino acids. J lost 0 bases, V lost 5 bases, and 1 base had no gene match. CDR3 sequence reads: CASSGQGSTDTQYF. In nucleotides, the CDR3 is TGTGCCAGCTCAGGACAGGGAAGCACAGATACGCAGTATTTT.

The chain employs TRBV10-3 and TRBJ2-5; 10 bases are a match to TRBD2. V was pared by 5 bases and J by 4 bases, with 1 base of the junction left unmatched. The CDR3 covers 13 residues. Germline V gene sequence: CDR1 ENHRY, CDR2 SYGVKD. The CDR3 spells CAISPSGGETQYF. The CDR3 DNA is TGTGCCATCAGTCCTAGCGGGGGAGAGACCCAGTACTTC.

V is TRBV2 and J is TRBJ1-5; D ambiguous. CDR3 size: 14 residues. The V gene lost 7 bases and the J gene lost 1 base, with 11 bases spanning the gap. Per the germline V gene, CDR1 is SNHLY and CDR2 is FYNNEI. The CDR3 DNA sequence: TGTGCCAGCAACCGGGATTTGAGCAATCAGCCCCAGCATTTT. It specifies CASNRDLSNQPQHF.